The sample holds many counts of the clone carrying this TCR beta chain. The antigen remains undetermined. The data are from a study of neurological immune-mediated disorders. The cDNA was generated by 5'RACE with 10-nucleotide random UMIs. TCRdb re-called the 5' RACE reads through MiXCR, storing one row per CDR3 protein. The sample holds tens of thousands of distinct CDR3 sequences; approximately 3.8% are singletons and the top ten take around 1.5%. A total of 2 million PBMCs stored at -80 degrees C provided the unsorted libraries. Whole-study findings and limits: Private repertoires in all groups were suggested by the absence of shared CDR3 amino acid sequences among expanded clones across subjects. Among 34 multiple sclerosis patients, 18 had repertoires that phylogenetic grouping placed in one related-CDR3 cluster, a possible signature.

The CDR3 is made up of 14 amino acids. V lost 1 base and J 5 bases, leaving 10 bases between the germline ends. Germline lookup yields CDR1 SGHRS and CDR2 YFSETQ. Sequencing input: PBMCs. The V and J genes are TRBV5-1 and TRBJ1-5, with unresolved D. This sequence originates from a young man with multiple sclerosis. The CDR3: CASSLTVGDQPQHF. For the CDR3, the DNA is TGCGCCAGCAGCTTGACGGTTGGGGATCAGCCCCAGCATTTT.